A single sample gave rise to the 30 T cell receptor beta chains below, sequenced in a study of response to subunit inactivated influenza vaccine. TCRdb re-called the RT-PCR reads with MiXCR, one entry per CDR3 protein. The sample records 590,000 or so distinct CDR3 sequences, 14% being singletons. The source material was PBMCs from blood, sampled 14 to 15 days before vaccination. The receptors originated from a man aged 50-60 years who received an inactivated influenza vaccine.

This clonotype was observed a few times. The chain carries TRBV7-8 and TRBJ1-5; D is possibly TRBD1 (5 bases). Trimming pared 4 bases from V and 0 bases from J, leaving 13 bases between. This CDR3 is built from 16 residues. CDR1 and CDR2 (germline): SGHVS, FQNEAQ. CDR3 residues: CASSSIGENSNQPQHF. The CDR3 nucleotides read TGTGCCAGCAGCTCCATAGGGGAAAATAGCAATCAGCCCCAGCATTTT.

The J gene is TRBJ2-5, the V gene TRBV12-3 or TRBV12-4; weak D call: TRBD2 (6 bases). The CDR3 spans 13 residues. Trimming removed 5 bases from V and 5 bases from J, with 12 bases in between. The CDR3 reads CASSTTSSETQYF. Written as DNA, the CDR3 is TGTGCCAGCAGTACAACTAGCTCTGAGACCCAGTACTTC.

This rearrangement joins TRBV6-2 or TRBV6-3 to TRBJ2-3; 12 bases map to TRBD2. This CDR3 has 18 residues. With 6 bases clipped from V and 5 bases from J, the junction kept 15 bases outside the gene matches. Germline CDR1 MNHEY, CDR2 SVGEGT. This CDR3 reads CASSSRKRLAGDGDTQYF. In DNA form, the CDR3 reads TGTGCCAGCAGCTCAAGGAAAAGACTAGCGGGAGACGGAGATACGCAGTATTTT.

This clonotype was detected many times. The rearrangement joins TRBV3-1 to TRBJ2-1; 7 nucleotides align to TRBD2. Germline CDR1 and CDR2: LGHDT and YNNKEL (reference sequence). The CDR3 loop spans 16 amino acids. The J segment lost 2 bases and the V segment lost 0 bases, leaving 4 bases of the junction unmatched. CDR3 nucleotide sequence: TGTGCCAGCAGCCAAGATCGCCTAGCGGCCTACAATGAGCAGTTCTTC. As protein: CASSQDRLAAYNEQFF.

The CDR3 is CASSKLAGGPINTGELFF. In DNA form, the CDR3 reads TGTGCCAGCAGCAAACTAGCGGGAGGGCCAATAAACACCGGGGAGCTGTTTTTT. The gene calls are TRBV12-3 or TRBV12-4 and TRBJ2-2; 13 nucleotides align to TRBD2. Trimming cost V 6 bases and J 2 bases; bases outside gene matches: 9. This CDR3 comprises 18 residues.

The CDR3 sequence is CASSLQWRESNEQFF. The CDR3 DNA reads TGTGCCAGCAGCTTGCAGTGGCGGGAGTCCAATGAGCAGTTCTTC. V usage is TRBV5-8 and J usage is TRBJ2-1, with 7 bases that match TRBD2. After removal of 1 base from V and 6 bases from J, the junction contained 7 bases not matched to a gene. Germline V gives CDR1 SGHTS, CDR2 YDEGEE. The CDR3 contains 15 residues.

This clonotype was picked up a small number of times. The chain has TRBV4-2 and TRBJ2-1; 12 bases match TRBD1. The V gene's germline CDR1 is LGHNA and CDR2 YNFKEQ. Trimming cost V 4 bases and J 7 bases; bases outside gene matches: 5. The CDR3 has 15 amino acids. The CDR3 is CASSPPGQGANEQFF. The CDR3 coding sequence is TGTGCCAGCAGCCCTCCGGGACAGGGGGCGAATGAGCAGTTCTTC.

This clonotype was found a few times. V is TRBV10-3 and J is TRBJ2-2; perhaps TRBD2 as D (5 bases). The CDR3 covers 14 residues. Germline V lookup: CDR1 ENHRY, CDR2 SYGVKD. Trimming removed 10 bases from V and 2 bases from J, with 14 bases in between. This CDR3 reads CATQREINTGELFF. As DNA, the CDR3 is TGTGCCACCCAGAGGGAGATTAACACCGGGGAGCTGTTTTTT.

This clonotype was recorded many times. The chain recombines TRBV29-1 with TRBJ2-7; no clear D. The V end was cut by 2 bases, the J end by 1 base, with 6 bases between. Germline V gene lookup returns CDR1 SQVTM and CDR2 ANQGSEA. CDR3 length equals 12 residues. In nucleotides, the CDR3 is TGCAGCGTTGAATCCTCATCCTACGAGCAGTACTTC. Protein: CSVESSSYEQYF.

This clonotype was seen a few times. CDR3 amino acids: CASSQVLQNTEAFF. For the CDR3, the DNA is TGTGCCAGCAGCCAAGTTCTACAGAACACTGAAGCTTTCTTT. This chain uses TRBV4-2 with TRBJ1-1; no reliable D call. V was shortened by 1 base and J by 1 base, with 7 bases between the two germline ends. This CDR3 contains 14 residues. Per germline, CDR1 LGHNA and CDR2 YNFKEQ.

The rearrangement links TRBV30 to TRBJ2-7, with D hard to call. The CDR3 runs 14 residues. Per the germline V gene, CDR1 is GTSNPN and CDR2 is SVGIG (reference sequence). Trimming cost V 1 base and J 0 bases, with 10 bases left between them. CDR3 loop: CAWSGGWSSYEQYF. DNA of the CDR3: TGTGCCTGGAGTGGAGGCTGGAGCTCCTACGAGCAGTACTTC.

This clonotype was found many times. The rearrangement uses TRBV6-1 and TRBJ2-7; possibly TRBD2 for D (6 bases). CDR1 is MNHNS, CDR2 SASEGT, per germline. This CDR3 contains 14 residues. V was cut by 7 bases and J by 1 base, with 14 bases left in between. CDR3 in amino acids: CASTRAGSSYEQYF. The CDR3 DNA reads TGTGCCAGCACGCGAGCGGGTTCGTCCTACGAGCAGTACTTC.

The rearrangement links TRBV30 to TRBJ2-5; 7 bases fit TRBD1. Per the germline V gene, CDR1 is GTSNPN and CDR2 is SVGIG (reference sequence). The trim removed 2 bases at V and 5 bases at J, leaving 11 bases unmatched. CDR3 length equals 15 residues. CDR3 in DNA: TGTGCCTGGAGTCGCCCTGCAGGGACAGCGGAGACCCAGTACTTC. It specifies CAWSRPAGTAETQYF.

In this sample, this clonotype turned up a few times. The chain has TRBV5-1 and TRBJ2-1; TRBD2 matches 8 bases. V gave up 1 base and J gave up 9 bases; unmatched junction bases: 12. CDR1 and CDR2 from the germline V gene are SGHRS and YFSETQ. This CDR3 is 16 amino acids long. CDR3 DNA sequence: TGCGCCAGCAGCTTGCTCACACCCGGGGGGGGTGGTGAGCAGTTCTTC. It specifies CASSLLTPGGGGEQFF.

This clonotype has only a few counts. The chain uses TRBV7-8 and TRBJ2-1; 8 bases map to TRBD1. J lost 9 bases, V lost 2 bases, and 6 bases had no gene match. Germline V gene lookup returns CDR1 SGHVS and CDR2 FQNEAQ. This CDR3 region has 14 residues. CDR3 bases: TGTGCCAGCAGCTTACAGGGGGCGCTTGGTGAGCAGTTCTTC. Its translation: CASSLQGALGEQFF.

The chain couples TRBV7-2 to TRBJ2-4, with TRBD2 identical over 10 bases. Losses at the gene ends were 5 bases for V and 2 bases for J; bases not matched to a gene: 9. The CDR3 has 17 residues. The germline V gene has CDR1 SGHTA and CDR2 FQGNSA. The CDR3: CASSPVVAGGPKNIQYF. Here the CDR3 DNA reads TGTGCCAGCAGCCCAGTAGTAGCGGGAGGTCCCAAAAACATTCAGTACTTC. Full variable domain (outside the CDR3, taken from reference TRBV7-2 and TRBJ2-4): GAGVSQSPSNKVTEKGKDVELRCDPISGHTALYWYRQSLGQGLEFLIYFQGNSAPDKSGLPSDRFSAERTGGSVSTLTIQRTQQEDSAVYLCASSPVVAGGPKNIQYFGAGTRLSVL.

This clonotype came up a few times. The chain links TRBV5-1 to TRBJ2-1; D may be TRBD1 or TRBD2 (5 bases each). Trimming removed 0 bases from V and 8 bases from J, with 21 bases in between. Germline V gene lookup returns CDR1 SGHRS and CDR2 YFSETQ. The CDR3 totals 17 residues. In DNA, the CDR3 is TGCGCCAGCAGCTTGGGAGGGGAAATTCGGATCTATGATGAGCAGTTCTTC. It codes for CASSLGGEIRIYDEQFF.

The sample holds a few counts of this clonotype. The V gene is TRBV13, the J gene TRBJ2-7; D not resolved. V was shortened by 4 bases and J by 2 bases, with 15 bases between the two germline ends. This CDR3 is 15 amino acids long. Per germline, CDR1 PRHDT and CDR2 FYEKMQ (reference sequence). CDR3 sequence reads: CASSSLRGSTYEQYF. For the CDR3, the DNA is TGTGCCAGCAGCTCCCTGCGCGGTTCCACCTACGAGCAGTACTTC.

The V call is TRBV3-1, the J call TRBJ1-1, with D possibly matching TRBD1 (5 bases). The germline CDR1 and CDR2 sequences are LGHDT and YNNKEL (reference sequence). CDR3 length equals 14 residues. Trimming shortened V by 4 bases and J by 2 bases, and 11 bases separated the two germline ends. CDR3 protein: CASSRGGLNTEAFF. The CDR3 DNA follows: TGTGCCAGCAGCCGGGGGGGACTTAACACTGAAGCTTTCTTT.

This clonotype was counted a few times. The J gene is TRBJ2-1, the V gene TRBV7-9; 8 bases fit TRBD1. The CDR3 is made up of 17 amino acids. The trim removed 1 base at V and 5 bases at J, leaving 10 bases unmatched. The germline gives CDR1 SEHNR, CDR2 FQNEAQ (reference sequence). In DNA, the CDR3 is TGTGCCAGCAGCTTAGGTGGCAGGGGGCGCCTAGACAATGAGCAGTTCTTC. Its protein product is CASSLGGRGRLDNEQFF.

The chain couples TRBV29-1 to TRBJ2-3; D unresolved. CDR1 and CDR2 from the germline V gene are SQVTM and ANQGSEA. The V gene lost 1 base and the J gene lost 4 bases, with 15 bases spanning the gap. This CDR3 is built from 15 residues. In nucleotides, the CDR3 is TGCAGCGTTGAAGGGGCGGTATTGGGCTCAGATACGCAGTATTTT. This translates into CSVEGAVLGSDTQYF.

This clonotype appeared a few times. The V and J genes are TRBV20-1 and TRBJ1-1; a possible D gene is TRBD1 (5 bases). The germline V gene has CDR1 DFQATT and CDR2 SNEGSKA (reference sequence). V was cut by 6 bases and J by 2 bases, with 16 bases left in between. This CDR3 is 14 amino acids long. The CDR3 nucleotides are TGCAGTGCCAACAAAGGGGCCGCCAACACTGAAGCTTTCTTT. Translation gives CSANKGAANTEAFF.

This clonotype occurred once. This sequence joins TRBV28 and TRBJ2-2; perhaps TRBD1 as D (6 bases). The V gene lost 7 bases and the J gene lost 0 bases, with 15 bases spanning the gap. This CDR3 region has 16 residues. Germline CDR1 reads MDHEN; CDR2 reads SYDVKM. CDR3 amino acids: CASIQLGAPNTGELFF. CDR3 nucleotides: TGTGCCAGCATCCAACTGGGGGCCCCGAACACCGGGGAGCTGTTTTTT.

The CDR3 bases are TGTGCCAGCAGCCACGGACGAGCGAAGGATGAGCAGTTCTTC. It codes for CASSHGRAKDEQFF. V and J are TRBV4-2 and TRBJ2-1; unclear D gene. With 3 bases removed from V and 8 bases from J, the gap between germline ends came to 14 bases. CDR3 length equals 14 residues. Germline V gene data show CDR1 as LGHNA and CDR2 as YNFKEQ.

V and J are TRBV12-3 or TRBV12-4 and TRBJ2-5, with D maybe TRBD1 (5 bases). The CDR3 covers 14 residues. V shed 2 bases and J shed 3 bases, with 10 bases lying between them. The CDR3 DNA reads TGTGCCAGCAGTTTATATTTCAGGGAAGAGACCCAGTACTTC. This sequence encodes CASSLYFREETQYF.

This clonotype was seen a handful of times. This chain connects TRBV4-1 to TRBJ1-2, with 7 bases fitting TRBD1. CDR1 and CDR2 (germline): MGHRA, YSYEKL. The CDR3 length is 16 residues. With V trimmed by 0 bases and J by 4 bases, 8 bases remained unmatched. The CDR3 sequence: CASSQEQGRESYGYTF. CDR3 bases: TGCGCCAGCAGCCAAGAACAGGGGCGAGAATCCTATGGCTACACCTTC.

This clonotype was detected a few times. This chain joins TRBV4-2 and TRBJ1-5; a weak D match, TRBD1 (5 bases). Deletions cut 0 bases from V and 5 bases from J, with 14 bases between. The CDR3 length is 16 residues. Germline V CDR1 and CDR2: LGHNA, YNFKEQ. This CDR3 is CASSQDWGGGDQPQHF. The CDR3 DNA sequence: TGTGCCAGCAGCCAAGACTGGGGCGGGGGGGATCAGCCCCAGCATTTT.

Concerning this clonotype itself: A read error may produce the germline difference seen at one junction end. J is TRBJ2-7 and V is TRBV20-1, with TRBD1 matching over 7 bases. Germline CDR1 reads DFQATT; CDR2 reads SNEGSKA (reference sequence). The CDR3 has 12 amino acids. CDR3 coding DNA: TGCAGTGCCGGGGACAGCTCCTGCGAGCAGTACTTC. Its translation is CSAGDSSCEQYF.

This clonotype was detected many times. CDR3 nucleotide sequence: TGCGCCAGCACGCCTAGCGGGATGGTGACCCAGTACTTC. Encoded protein: CASTPSGMVTQYF. V and J are TRBV5-1 and TRBJ2-5, with 9 bases identical to TRBD2. The germline gives CDR1 SGHRS, CDR2 YFSETQ. The CDR3 has 13 amino acids. The V and J ends lost 6 bases and 7 bases, in that order; junction bases with no gene match: 7.

This clonotype was counted many times. The J gene is TRBJ2-7, the V gene TRBV7-2; 9 nucleotides match TRBD2. The CDR3 runs 15 residues. The germline gives CDR1 SGHTA, CDR2 FQGNSA. The ends lost 4 bases at V and 0 bases at J; junction bases unmatched: 4. This CDR3 reads CASSWYSGSSYEQYF. For the CDR3, the DNA is TGTGCCAGCAGCTGGTATAGCGGGAGCTCCTACGAGCAGTACTTC.